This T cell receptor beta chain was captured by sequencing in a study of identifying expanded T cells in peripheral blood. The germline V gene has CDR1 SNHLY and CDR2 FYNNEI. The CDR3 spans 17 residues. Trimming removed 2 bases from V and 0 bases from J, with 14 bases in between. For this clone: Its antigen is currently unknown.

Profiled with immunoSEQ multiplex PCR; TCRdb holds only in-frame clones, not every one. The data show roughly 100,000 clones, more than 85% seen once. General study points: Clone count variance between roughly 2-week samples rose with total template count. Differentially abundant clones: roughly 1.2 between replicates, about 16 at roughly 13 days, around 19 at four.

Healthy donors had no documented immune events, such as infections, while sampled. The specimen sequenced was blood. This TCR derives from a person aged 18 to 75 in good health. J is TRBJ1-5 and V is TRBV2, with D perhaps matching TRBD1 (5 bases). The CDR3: CASSERGTMFSNQPQHF. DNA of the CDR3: TGTGCCAGCAGTGAACGGGGGACGATGTTTAGCAATCAGCCCCAGCATTTT.